The present TCR beta chain was sequenced within a study of control samples from healthy donors and cancer patients. Measured with immunoSEQ multiplex PCR; TCRdb has only the in-frame clones, and not every one. Of fewer than 130,000 clones in the sample, 88% were seen once. In this sample, this clone turned up a few times. Germline CDR1 reads LNHNV; CDR2 reads YYDKDF (reference sequence). The CDR3 runs to 16 residues. V dropped 5 bases and J dropped 1; count of bases not matched to a gene: 1. The TCR sequence derives from an older woman with lung cancer. This chain joins TRBV15 and TRBJ2-2, with 13 bases lining up with TRBD2. The specimen sequenced was PBMCs. CDR3 loop: CATSGLAGVNTGELFF. CDR3 nucleotides: TGTGCCACCAGCGGACTAGCGGGGGTGAACACCGGGGAGCTGTTTTTT.